Listed below are T cell receptor beta chains from one sample, sequenced in a study of Graves' ophthalmopathy and Graves' hyperthyroidism. Using its own MiXCR run on the multiplex PCR reads, TCRdb lists one record per CDR3 protein. The sample shows 170,000 or so distinct CDR3 sequences, approximately 40% of them seen only once. The sequenced sample consisted of peripheral blood. The receptors were sampled from a woman aged 40-49 years with Graves' ophthalmopathy. CDR3s include the opening cysteine and the closing phenylalanine or tryptophan. A D gene is named only where the DNA matches it firmly. Clone size is stated in some rows and not others, as once, few, many or a class when expanded.

CDR3aa: CASSLSGGPAHF; CDR3nt: TGTGCCAGCAGTTTGAGCGGGGGGCCTGCTCACTTC; d_gene: TRBD2; v_gene: TRBV12-3/TRBV12-4; abundance: few; j_gene: TRBJ2-7
CDR3aa: CASSFSLFSYEQYF; CDR3nt: TGTGCCAGCAGTTTTTCACTATTCTCCTACGAGCAGTACTTC; d_gene: -; v_gene: TRBV12-3/TRBV12-4; abundance: -; j_gene: TRBJ2-7
CDR3aa: CASSLASTGGYQETQYF; CDR3nt: TGTGCCAGCAGCTTAGCATCGACAGGGGGGTACCAAGAGACCCAGTACTTC; d_gene: TRBD1; v_gene: TRBV7-2; abundance: -; j_gene: TRBJ2-5
CDR3aa: CASSYQGPLNQETQYF; CDR3nt: TGTGCCAGCAGTTACCAGGGCCCACTAAACCAAGAGACCCAGTACTTC; d_gene: -; v_gene: TRBV6-5; abundance: many; j_gene: TRBJ2-5
CDR3aa: CASSFPDRFSGNTIYF; CDR3nt: TGTGCCAGCAGTTTTCCGGACCGATTCTCTGGAAACACCATATATTTT; d_gene: -; v_gene: TRBV6-5; abundance: -; j_gene: TRBJ1-3
CDR3aa: CASKSVGEFQPQHF; CDR3nt: TGTGCCAGCAAGTCGGTAGGGGAGTTTCAGCCCCAGCATTTT; d_gene: -; v_gene: TRBV2; abundance: many; j_gene: TRBJ1-5
CDR3aa: CASGLGQDYNSPLHF; CDR3nt: TGTGCCAGCGGTCTCGGACAGGACTATAATTCACCCCTCCACTTT; d_gene: TRBD1; v_gene: TRBV28; abundance: -; j_gene: TRBJ1-6
CDR3aa: CASSEAGFRGEQYF; CDR3nt: TGTGCCAGCAGTGAAGCGGGGTTTAGGGGCGAGCAGTACTTC; d_gene: -; v_gene: TRBV2; abundance: -; j_gene: TRBJ2-7
CDR3aa: CASSYGGFDSPLHF; CDR3nt: TGTGCCAGCAGTTACGGAGGGTTTGATTCACCCCTCCACTTT; d_gene: -; v_gene: TRBV6-2/TRBV6-3; abundance: -; j_gene: TRBJ1-6
CDR3aa: CASSSNRVYQETQYF; CDR3nt: TGTGCCAGCAGTTCCAATAGGGTTTACCAAGAGACCCAGTACTTC; d_gene: -; v_gene: TRBV28; abundance: many; j_gene: TRBJ2-5
CDR3aa: CASSYGGQGTYEQYF; CDR3nt: TGTGCCAGCAGTTACGGCGGACAGGGAACCTACGAGCAGTACTTC; d_gene: TRBD1; v_gene: TRBV6-5; abundance: many; j_gene: TRBJ2-7
CDR3aa: CASGLVLAGEVTGELFF; CDR3nt: TGTGCTAGTGGTTTGGTTTTAGCGGGAGAAGTAACCGGGGAGCTGTTTTTT; d_gene: TRBD2; v_gene: TRBV12-5; abundance: many; j_gene: TRBJ2-2
CDR3aa: CASSLAPAGGSGGELFF; CDR3nt: TGCGCCAGCAGCTTGGCCCCAGCGGGAGGTAGTGGCGGGGAGCTGTTTTTT; d_gene: TRBD2; v_gene: TRBV5-1; abundance: many; j_gene: TRBJ2-2
CDR3aa: CASSPPEQGTNIQYF; CDR3nt: TGTGCCAGCTCACCACCGGAACAGGGGACGAACATTCAGTACTTC; d_gene: TRBD1; v_gene: TRBV18; abundance: many; j_gene: TRBJ2-4
CDR3aa: CASRYHLAGGYEQYF; CDR3nt: TGTGCCAGCAGGTACCATCTAGCGGGTGGGTACGAGCAGTACTTC; d_gene: TRBD2; v_gene: TRBV6-5; abundance: -; j_gene: TRBJ2-7
CDR3aa: CASRGTYYGYTF; CDR3nt: TGTGCCAGCAGAGGGACTTACTATGGCTACACCTTC; d_gene: -; v_gene: TRBV12-3/TRBV12-4; abundance: many; j_gene: TRBJ1-2
CDR3aa: CASSLGTSGSQETQYF; CDR3nt: TGTGCCAGCAGTTTAGGGACTAGCGGTTCTCAAGAGACCCAGTACTTC; d_gene: TRBD2; v_gene: TRBV12-3/TRBV12-4; abundance: few; j_gene: TRBJ2-5
CDR3aa: CATSRDNKWREGYTF; CDR3nt: TGTGCCACCAGCAGAGATAATAAGTGGAGGGAAGGCTACACCTTC; d_gene: -; v_gene: TRBV15; abundance: many; j_gene: TRBJ1-2
CDR3aa: CASSHPSHGGDEQYF; CDR3nt: TGTGCCAGCAGCCATCCTTCCCACGGGGGCGACGAGCAGTACTTC; d_gene: -; v_gene: TRBV27; abundance: once; j_gene: TRBJ2-7
CDR3aa: CASTEDRGSSYEQYF; CDR3nt: TGTGCCAGCACCGAGGACAGGGGGTCTTCCTACGAGCAGTACTTC; d_gene: TRBD1; v_gene: TRBV6-1; abundance: -; j_gene: TRBJ2-7
CDR3aa: CASSELRTGNSPLHF; CDR3nt: TGTGCCAGCAGTGAATTGCGGACAGGGAATTCACCCCTCCACTTT; d_gene: TRBD1; v_gene: TRBV6-1; abundance: -; j_gene: TRBJ1-6
CDR3aa: CASTPGDRGGSTEAFF; CDR3nt: TGTGCCAGCACCCCTGGGGACAGGGGTGGGAGCACTGAAGCTTTCTTT; d_gene: TRBD1; v_gene: TRBV27; abundance: many; j_gene: TRBJ1-1
CDR3aa: CASSYSGPSSYEQYF; CDR3nt: TGTGCCAGCAGTTACTCGGGTCCTAGCTCCTACGAGCAGTACTTC; d_gene: -; v_gene: TRBV6-2/TRBV6-3; abundance: -; j_gene: TRBJ2-7
CDR3aa: CASSLGGNNQPQHF; CDR3nt: TGTGCCAGCAGTCTAGGGGGGAACAATCAGCCCCAGCATTTT; d_gene: -; v_gene: TRBV27; abundance: many; j_gene: TRBJ1-5
CDR3aa: CASSVLAHEQYF; CDR3nt: TGTGCCAGCAGTGTATTAGCCCACGAGCAGTACTTC; d_gene: -; v_gene: TRBV2; abundance: many; j_gene: TRBJ2-7